This note documents a single TCR beta chain sequence. Its matching antigen is unknown. Per the original methods: ImmunoSEQ junction-only sequences lacked quality scores, so their filtering differed. Some clones are missing from TCRdb's copy, which holds only in-frame ones; the method was immunoSEQ multiplex PCR. From that table come the V and J calls and clone size; the DNA was used to work out D and trimming. The sample lists millions of clones, roughly nine tenths occurring once. Germline V gives CDR1 SGHRS, CDR2 YFSETQ. CDR3 length equals 12 residues. V lost 5 bases, J lost 4 bases, and 9 bases lay in between. The data were taken from a study of shared clonotypes between healthy human individuals. For the study at large: Per-donor plates numbered three CD4 naive, three CD4 memory, two CD8 naive and one CD8 memory. The study's findings and limits: Relative to their counterparts shared across all four donors, non-shared clonotypes exhibited diminished generation probabilities.

A CD45RA-negative memory subset and a CD45RA+ naive subset were separated from the CD4+ cells. The specimen was naive CD4+ T cells sorted from blood. Documented subset: CD45RA+ positively selected. The rearrangement joins TRBV5-1 to TRBJ2-5; D unclear. This receptor was taken from a man between 18 and 35 years old in good health. The DNA of the CDR3 is TGCGCCAGCAGTCCGGAGCGAGAGACCCAGTACTTC. It yields the protein CASSPERETQYF.